Shown below are 24 T cell receptor beta chains from a single sample sequenced in a study of blood T cell repertoires in COVID-19. Measured with immunoSEQ multiplex PCR; TCRdb has only the in-frame clones, and not every one. The sample holds approximately 98,000 clones, 60% to 85% seen once. The sample was peripheral blood. The source is a woman between 40 and 55 years old with acute or convalescent COVID-19.

The gene calls are TRBV29-1 and TRBJ2-3; perhaps TRBD2 as D (6 bases). Germline lookup yields CDR1 SQVTM and CDR2 ANQGSEA. The V end was cut by 8 bases, the J end by 4 bases, with 19 bases between. The CDR3 is made up of 14 amino acids. CDR3 protein: CSHPGREGADTQYF. For the CDR3, the DNA is TGCAGCCACCCTGGGCGGGAAGGCGCAGATACGCAGTATTTT.

The chain couples TRBV6-4 to TRBJ1-6; a weak D match, TRBD1 (5 bases). This CDR3 is built from 16 residues. CDR1 and CDR2 from the germline V gene are MRHNA and SNTAGT. The germline V and J ends were trimmed by 5 bases and 7 bases, with 18 bases remaining between them. CDR3: CASSSVRGAKNSPLHF. CDR3 nucleotide sequence: TGTGCCAGCAGTTCTGTAAGGGGCGCGAAGAATTCACCCCTCCACTTT.

This clone was detected once. The chain joins TRBV10-3 to TRBJ1-1; TRBD1 aligns across 9 bases. CDR1 is ENHRY, CDR2 SYGVKD, per germline. This CDR3 is 15 amino acids long. V lost 10 bases to trimming and J lost 0 bases; unmatched junction nucleotides: 9. For the CDR3, the DNA is TGTGCCACAGGACAGGGGAGGTCTGTGAACACTGAAGCTTTCTTT. Encoded protein: CATGQGRSVNTEAFF.

This rearrangement joins TRBV14 to TRBJ1-1; a weak D match, TRBD1 (6 bases). Trimming took 4 bases from V and 1 from J, leaving 13 bases between them. The germline gives CDR1 SGHDN, CDR2 FVKESK. The CDR3 sequence is 15 residues long. CDR3: CASSPLGTPNTEAFF. DNA for the CDR3: TGTGCCAGCAGCCCCTTGGGGACACCGAACACTGAAGCTTTCTTT.

The chain combines TRBV29-1 with TRBJ2-3; a possible D gene is TRBD2 (5 bases). Trimming removed 7 bases at V and 1 base at J, with 15 bases between. CDR3 length: 14 residues. CDR1 and CDR2 (germline): SQVTM, ANQGSEA. In DNA, the CDR3 is TGCAGCGCGGAGGAGGTAGAGGGCACAGATACGCAGTATTTT. This translates into CSAEEVEGTDTQYF.

The chain uses TRBV29-1 and TRBJ2-3; TRBD2 matches 9 bases. CDR3 length: 15 residues. The J segment lost 4 bases and the V segment lost 7 bases, leaving 12 bases of the junction unmatched. From germline, CDR1 is SQVTM and CDR2 ANQGSEA. CDR3 in amino acids: CSAGKGGGAADTQYF. Here the CDR3 DNA reads TGCAGCGCGGGTAAAGGCGGGGGGGCCGCAGATACGCAGTATTTT.

The chain has TRBV28 and TRBJ2-2; D perhaps matches TRBD1 (6 bases). CDR3 size: 15 residues. Germline assignment: CDR1 MDHEN and CDR2 SYDVKM. Trimming stripped 5 bases from V and 4 bases from J, with 14 bases between. The CDR3 is CASSAGQFLTGELFF. The CDR3 DNA follows: TGTGCCAGCAGTGCAGGACAGTTTCTCACCGGGGAGCTGTTTTTT.

This rearrangement joins TRBV25-1 to TRBJ1-1; maybe TRBD1 (6 bases). V shed 3 bases and J shed 5 bases, with 16 bases lying between them. This CDR3 has 15 amino acids. CDR1 MGHDK and CDR2 SYGVNS come from the germline V gene. The CDR3 bases are TGTGCCAGCAGTGAGGGAACAGGGAGTATGACTGAAGCTTTCTTT. It specifies CASSEGTGSMTEAFF. Full variable domain (rest looked up from reference TRBV25-1 and TRBJ1-1): EADIYQTPRYLVIGTGKKITLECSQTMGHDKMYWYQQDPGMELHLIHYSYGVNSTEKGDLSSESTVSRIRTEHFPLTLESARPSHTSQYLCASSEGTGSMTEAFFGQGTRLTVV.

The V gene is TRBV28, the J gene TRBJ2-6; 9 bases map to TRBD1. Germline trimming cut 6 bases from V and 2 bases from J; bases unmatched to any gene: 20. The CDR3 is 21 residues long. Germline CDR1 is MDHEN and CDR2 is SYDVKM. CDR3 residues: CASRLGGIGGQGPAGANVLTF. In DNA, the CDR3 is TGTGCCAGCAGGCTCGGGGGGATTGGGGGACAGGGTCCTGCTGGGGCCAACGTCCTGACTTTC.

The chain carries TRBV29-1 and TRBJ1-1; tentative D call: TRBD1 (5 bases). The CDR3 covers 15 residues. The germline V and J ends were trimmed by 6 bases and 1 base, with 18 bases remaining between them. In germline, CDR1 is SQVTM, CDR2 ANQGSEA. This CDR3 reads CSVKGASLRNTEAFF. The DNA of the CDR3 is TGCAGCGTCAAAGGGGCCTCTCTTCGGAACACTGAAGCTTTCTTT. Full variable domain (remainder filled in from reference TRBV29-1 and TRBJ1-1): SAVISQKPSRDICQRGTSLTIQCQVDSQVTMMFWYRQQPGQSLTLIATANQGSEATYESGFVIDKFPISRPNLTFSTLTVSNMSPEDSSIYLCSVKGASLRNTEAFFGQGTRLTVV.

This chain connects TRBV29-1 to TRBJ1-2, with D maybe TRBD1 (5 bases). Deletions cut 4 bases from V and 3 bases from J, with 9 bases between. Germline V lookup: CDR1 SQVTM, CDR2 ANQGSEA. This CDR3 region has 12 residues. CDR3 sequence reads: CSVVVGDYGYTF. In nucleotides, the CDR3 is TGCAGCGTTGTGGTAGGGGACTATGGCTACACCTTC.

The chain joins TRBV6-5 to TRBJ2-5; D may be TRBD2 (5 bases). Trimming stripped 6 bases from V and 9 bases from J, with 11 bases between. Germline V lookup: CDR1 MNHEY, CDR2 SVGAGI. There are 11 residues in the CDR3. CDR3 sequence reads: CASSTGVAQYF. In DNA form, the CDR3 reads TGTGCCAGCAGCACCGGGGTGGCCCAGTACTTC.

The J gene is TRBJ2-7, the V gene TRBV7-9; TRBD1 is a possible D gene (6 bases). Trimming left V 1 base short and J 3 bases short, with 10 bases between. The CDR3 sequence is 14 residues long. The germline V gene has CDR1 SEHNR and CDR2 FQNEAQ (reference sequence). CDR3 in amino acids: CASSLGRGDYEQYF. The CDR3 nucleotides read TGTGCCAGCAGCTTAGGCAGGGGCGACTACGAGCAGTACTTC.

This chain joins TRBV2 and TRBJ1-1; perhaps TRBD1 as D (6 bases). The CDR3 has 12 amino acids. The V end was cut by 6 bases, the J end by 8 bases, with 13 bases between. Germline V CDR1 and CDR2: SNHLY, FYNNEI. The CDR3 loop reads CASRDGQPEAFF. The CDR3 region has the DNA TGTGCCAGCAGGGATGGACAGCCGGAAGCTTTCTTT.

The gene calls are TRBV4-1 and TRBJ2-6, with D possibly TRBD2 on 5 matching bases. V was trimmed by 5 bases and J by 2 bases, leaving 10 bases between them. Germline V gene data show CDR1 as MGHRA and CDR2 as YSYEKL. The CDR3 has 15 residues. As DNA, the CDR3 is TGCGCCAGCAGCTCAACTAGTACTGGGGCCAACGTCCTGACTTTC. Its translation: CASSSTSTGANVLTF.

This chain links TRBV6-2 or TRBV6-3 with TRBJ1-1; TRBD1 matches 7 bases. CDR3 length: 14 amino acids. Germline-derived CDR1 and CDR2 are MNHEY and SVGEGT. V trimming: 0 bases; J trimming: 4 bases; junction bases outside the gene matches: 2. Here the CDR3 DNA reads TGTGCCAGCAGTTACTCTGCAGGGGGCACTGAAGCTTTCTTT. Protein sequence: CASSYSAGGTEAFF.

The chain carries TRBV9 and TRBJ2-3; no reliable D call. V was shortened by 0 bases and J by 4 bases, with 12 bases between the two germline ends. This CDR3 is 15 amino acids long. The germline CDR1 and CDR2 sequences are SGDLS and YYNGEE. The CDR3, as DNA: TGTGCCAGCAGCGTAGGAAGCGTTTCGGCAGATACGCAGTATTTT. Translated: CASSVGSVSADTQYF.

The gene calls are TRBV10-3 and TRBJ1-6; 7 nucleotides match TRBD1. The CDR3 runs 15 residues. Germline V gene sequence: CDR1 ENHRY, CDR2 SYGVKD. The J segment lost 1 base and the V segment lost 11 bases, leaving 8 bases of the junction unmatched. The CDR3 DNA sequence: TGTGCCGCAGGTGAGGGGGCATCCTATAATTCACCCCTCCACTTT. Protein: CAAGEGASYNSPLHF.

The chain is built from TRBV7-2 and TRBJ1-3; tentatively, D is TRBD1 (6 bases). The CDR3 is made up of 15 amino acids. Per the germline V gene, CDR1 is SGHTA and CDR2 is FQGNSA. Trimming removed 6 bases at V and 3 bases at J, with 15 bases between. CDR3 sequence: CASSPQGRFGNTIYF. The DNA for the CDR3 is TGTGCCAGCAGTCCCCAGGGGCGATTTGGAAACACCATATATTTT. The full variable domain, completed using reference TRBV7-2 and TRBJ1-3, is GAGVSQSPSNKVTEKGKDVELRCDPISGHTALYWYRQSLGQGLEFLIYFQGNSAPDKSGLPSDRFSAERTGGSVSTLTIQRTQQEDSAVYLCASSPQGRFGNTIYFGEGSWLTVV.

The rearrangement joins TRBV13 to TRBJ1-2; D is unclear. This CDR3 has 15 residues. CDR1 is PRHDT and CDR2 is FYEKMQ in the germline V gene (reference sequence). V dropped 0 bases and J dropped 3 bases, with 11 bases sitting between them. The CDR3 DNA follows: TGTGCCAGCAGCTTAGGGATAGAAGCCCACTATGGCTACACCTTC. Its translation is CASSLGIEAHYGYTF.

This clone occurred many times. This chain connects TRBV5-6 to TRBJ2-7; possible D gene TRBD2, 6 bases. Germline CDR1 and CDR2: SGHDT and YYEEEE. This CDR3 spans 12 amino acids. V lost 0 bases and J lost 6, with 7 bases in between. This CDR3 reads CASSLVEGEQYF. CDR3 nucleotides: TGTGCCAGCAGCTTGGTGGAGGGCGAGCAGTACTTC.

J is TRBJ2-3 and V is TRBV7-9; D perhaps matches TRBD2 (6 bases). The CDR3 runs 13 residues. V lost 9 bases and J 1 base, leaving 11 bases between the germline ends. Germline CDR1 and CDR2: SEHNR and FQNEAQ (reference sequence). DNA of the CDR3: TGTGCCAGTCAACAGCGGGGCACAGATACGCAGTATTTT. It specifies CASQQRGTDTQYF. Supplemented by reference TRBV7-9 and TRBJ2-3, the full variable domain reads DTGVSQNPRHKITKRGQNVTFRCDPISEHNRLYWYRQTLGQGPEFLTYFQNEAQLEKSRLLSDRFSAERPKGSFSTLEIQRTEQGDSAMYLCASQQRGTDTQYFGPGTRLTVL.

The rearrangement links TRBV6-2 or TRBV6-3 to TRBJ1-4; D remains unclear. Germline V gene lookup returns CDR1 MNHEY and CDR2 SVGEGT. The CDR3 has 13 amino acids. Trimming took 4 bases from V and 13 from J, leaving 16 bases between them. This CDR3 is CASSSPPWPGLFF. CDR3 DNA: TGTGCCAGCAGTTCCCCTCCGTGGCCGGGACTGTTTTTT.

V usage is TRBV28 and J usage is TRBJ2-2; TRBD2 aligns across 7 bases. The CDR3 sequence is 13 residues long. Germline CDR1 and CDR2: MDHEN and SYDVKM. Trimming cost V 8 bases and J 3 bases; bases outside gene matches: 3. This CDR3 reads CASGEGYTGELFF. The CDR3, as DNA: TGTGCCAGCGGGGAGGGTTACACCGGGGAGCTGTTTTTT.